The sequence of this T cell receptor (beta chain) was determined in a study of shared clonotypes between healthy human individuals. Measured with immunoSEQ multiplex PCR; TCRdb has only the in-frame clones, and not every one. Counted here are 980,000 or so clones, less than 85% occurring once; the ten biggest clones make up over 1.3%. With 1 base removed from V and 0 bases from J, the gap between germline ends came to 13 bases. CDR3 length: 16 residues. CDR1 and CDR2 (germline): SGHAT, FQNNGV. The origin of this receptor is a man between 18 and 35 years old in good health. V usage is TRBV11-2 and J usage is TRBJ2-7; possible D gene TRBD2, 5 bases. Material for sequencing was memory CD4+ T cells sorted from blood. The sample's subset: CD45RA-negative fraction. In nucleotides, the CDR3 is TGTGCCAGCAGCTTAGGAGCGGCTACGAGCTCCTACGAGCAGTACTTC. Its translation: CASSLGAATSSYEQYF.